This T cell receptor beta chain was retrieved from a study of cytomegalovirus exposure and HLA in healthy donors (dated by TCRdb to about 2017). Concerning the study at large: In an earlier analysis of under 750 of the donors, around 300 Gb of sequence data and some 100 million unique TCR beta sequences from some 170 million T cells were reported. On average, roughly 240,000 unique TCR beta nucleotide sequences were sequenced per donor among roughly 430 genotyped donors of the cohort, with roughly 18% of those sequences being non-productive. Alongside the repertoire data, information on donor age, sex, ethnicity and CMV serostatus was compiled. An earlier analysis of several hundred of the donors used high-throughput TCR beta sequencing to judge whether each TCR beta V gene segment behaved as functional or pseudogenic. To predict cytomegalovirus infection status, the study combined high-throughput TCR immunosequencing, statistical association of individual TCRs with disease status, and machine learning. Of the 300 to 500 genotyped donors, less than 90% were placed in the genetic ancestry cluster associated with self-reported Caucasian donors. Roughly 300 gigabases of sequencing data and tens of millions of unique TCR sequences made up an early release that covered approximately 620 HLA-typed donors. The study was designed to test whether signatures of past pathogen exposure could be identified by cataloging public T cell receptors. The number of typed donors differed by locus: about 620-640 for A, B, C, DRB1 and DQB1; about 520 for DQA1; 606 for DPA1; and around 450 for DPB1. A separate validation cohort of 100 to 150 different subjects was used in addition to the approximately 610-subject first cohort. The study used immunosequencing to profile the T cell repertoires of under 700 subjects and linked those repertoires to cytomegalovirus serostatus. HLA typing included class I and class II loci at four-digit resolution. All discovery cohort repertoires had been generated using a single sequencing platform. A later analysis re-analyzed previously published TCR beta repertoires from 660 or so donors and added high-resolution HLA genotyping to study TCR occurrence patterns. Five DR-DQ haplotypes were treated as single units for association and clustering because of strong linkage in the cohort. In a later genetic analysis, genome-wide SNP genotypes for 398 of the 666 donors were used, and that subset was treated as a discovery cohort. In the later analysis, no new phenotypic data were used to find candidate immune exposures; instead, reliance was placed on TCR beta sequences and their occurrence across donors.

The junction carries 13 bases between V and J, which are trimmed by 0 bases and 4 bases respectively. In the germline V gene (reference sequence), CDR1 corresponds to MNHEY and CDR2 to SMNVEV. The CDR3 measures 16 amino acids from cysteine to phenylalanine. Of the read, only the CDR3 DNA is kept; its 48 bases are in frame from base 1. The library was obtained by the immunoSEQ multiplex PCR assay. A mixture of 60 forward primers for TCR Vbeta segments and 13 reverse primers for TCR Jbeta segments was used in the multiplex PCR. The CDR3 region of rearranged TCR beta genes was amplified from genomic DNA by a multiplex PCR assay. Amplified TCR beta libraries were sequenced as 87-base-pair reads on the Illumina HiSeq System. As for the authors' bioinformatics: In a later analysis, some 80 million unique TCR beta chains were counted across the approximately 640 repertoires, and about 9.9 million of these chains were shared by at least two donors. A nearest-neighbor algorithm error-corrected the raw reads and collapsed the reads into unique sequences, merging closely related sequences to remove PCR and sequencing errors. To assign V, D and J gene segments, CDR3 sequences were aligned to IMGT reference sequences. For a sequence to be retained, at least a six-nucleotide match to both a V gene segment and a J gene segment was required. A rearrangement was called productive if the CDR3 had no stop codons and remained in frame with V and J, and every other rearrangement was called non-productive. Following IMGT convention, CDR3 was defined as the stretch from the second conserved V-encoded cysteine to the conserved J-encoded phenylalanine. The earlier analysis of around 640 of the donors excluded sequences that lacked an unambiguous match to a single V gene segment. In an earlier analysis of a few hundred of the donors, a V segment was called functional when productive rearrangements were above 56.7%, and segregating when the standard deviation between donors exceeded 5%. A statistical classification framework was developed to diagnose cytomegalovirus status using the catalog of TCR beta chain sequences. V and J gene assignment, in a later analysis, came from comparing TCR nucleotide sequences with IMGT/GENE-DB human TR gene sequences. A later analysis assigned CDR3 sequences and most-parsimonious VDJ recombination scenarios with the TCRdist pipeline. In a later analysis, each TCR beta chain was defined by its CDR3 amino acid sequence together with its V-gene family, and reads lacking a unique V-gene family were excluded. A later analysis removed roughly 590 highly shared, low-generation-probability nucleotide sequences to deal with suspected cross-contamination and a sequencing artifact. A later analysis calculated a clonal expansion index for each public chain from normalized within-repertoire ranks of inferred template counts. In a later analysis, generation probabilities were computed using a VDJ recombination model fitted to out-of-frame rearrangements, and the results were checked against IGoR. Hypergeometric tests were used in a later analysis to score TCR-TCR, TCR-HLA and TCR-CMV co-occurrence, with a repertoire-size bias correction applied to the TCR pairs. A later analysis estimated false discovery rates by permuting HLA or CMV assignments 20 times. A later analysis grouped co-occurring TCRs with DBSCAN, adding TCRdist sequence similarity when clustering within HLA-allele-positive subsets. For co-occurrence clustering, repertoires with fewer than 30,000 or more than 120,000 public chains were excluded, along with 4 to 6 repertoires with anomalous nucleotide sharing. The table comes from immuneACCESS by way of TCRdb, which keeps in-frame sequences with V and J called. Part of the clones is missing from these tables; in studies checked, under half for an unresolved V gene and the rest for unknown reasons. That table gives V, J and clone size, and the DNA gave D and trimming. The sample table contains about 150,000 clones; only one count was recorded for 70% to 90% of them. The ten most abundant clones make up over 5% of the sample.

The cohort comprised fewer than 750 healthy bone marrow donors. At the time of sampling, all cohort members were nominally healthy, though unrecorded immune exposures were likely present. The donor tested CMV seropositive, placing the donor among the approximately 290 seropositive members of the cohort. Every donor gave a peripheral blood sample, and the peripheral blood mononuclear cells from that sample were used for TCR beta sequencing. The Qiagen DNeasy Blood Extraction Kit was used to extract genomic DNA from the blood cell samples. The investigation overall reported the following: In the study, 150 to 200 TCR beta chains were listed as associated with cytomegalovirus. While some public TCRs were present in many individuals, most TCR sequences turned up only very rarely across donors. At a false discovery rate of 0.05, a later analysis linked some 17,000 TCR beta sequences to specific HLA alleles. Assigning TCR associations to individual alleles was difficult when HLA alleles, especially DR and DQ, strongly co-occurred. Because the 87-base-pair reads could not distinguish some IMGT-functional V segments, including TRBV6-2 and TRBV6-3, those segments were excluded. A further reported finding was that TCR beta sequences accurately predicted the HLA-A and HLA-B alleles for most subjects in the first cohort. An association between a missense DCLRE1C variant and V-gene and J-gene trimming of TCR beta chains was found in a later genetic analysis and replicated in an independent cohort. In a later analysis, HLA-associated TCR beta chains were found to be more clonally expanded and to have lower generation probabilities than equally common non-associated chains. According to the authors, the approach could potentially be generalized to other disease states and immunological phenotypes. A group of highly shared sequence variants was considered likely to be a technical artifact of the sequencing pipeline. The classifier was reported to diagnose cytomegalovirus status with high specificity and sensitivity in both the original and validation cohorts. Correlated functional status among segregating V segments might be attributable to linkage disequilibrium, but an unknown experimental factor could not be ruled out. Roughly uniform sequencing depth across donors was assumed in presence/absence analyses, although this assumption may not hold. Because counts were too low, roughly 18 rarely observed V segments, including chromosome 9 orphons, were left out of the earlier analysis of 500 to 750 of the donors. A later analysis found that most CMV-associated TCR beta chains appeared HLA-restricted, with HLA associations seemingly driven largely by CMV exposure. Immune exposure information for the cohort was limited to CMV serostatus. In a later analysis, TCR association rates were found to vary across HLA loci, with the most associated TCRs seen for DRB1 alleles and the fewest for HLA-C alleles. A few of the identified cytomegalovirus-associated TCR beta chains were confirmed in vitro to be specific for cytomegalovirus antigens. Broadly in line with IMGT annotations, most TCR beta V segments showed up in productive rearrangements about 87% or about 30% of the time in an earlier analysis of approximately 640 of the donors. Because some donors lacked HLA typing at each locus, the association tests relied only on the typed subset. Only TCR beta chains were sequenced in this cohort, and the absence of alpha or paired-chain data limited detectable features. In a later genetic analysis, fewer N-insertions in productive TCRs were reported among donors in an Asian-associated ancestry cluster than the approximately 710-donor mean. According to a later analysis, parvovirus B19, influenza, CMV and Epstein-Barr virus appeared linked to several top co-occurrence clusters.

As for this clone: Its antigen is still unknown. One base away there is no much larger clone; base qualities are not given.

The V gene is TRBV27 and the J gene is TRBJ1-3, with the D segment identity uncertain. The origin of this receptor is a woman aged 40 to 50 in good health and CMV-seropositive. Sequencing used PBMCs. The CDR3 sequence is CASSLSARPGGNTIYF. At the DNA level, the sequence is TGTGCCAGCAGTTTATCCGCGCGCCCGGGAGGAAACACCATATATTTT.